The TCR beta chain described here comes from a study of CD8+CD57+ T cells in acquired aplastic anemia. On the study more broadly: Yields of DNA that came from sorted CD4+ and CD8+ cells averaged about 3.5 ug. Roughly 10.8 million reads were obtained on average for healthy donor CD4+ cells. Notes on the study in general: Both patients and controls carried the same twenty-nine CD8+ CDR3 sequences.

The TCR beta profiling, which covered VDJ combination and CDR3 sequence, was carried out using genomic DNA as the template. Using its own MiXCR run on the reads, TCRdb lists one record per CDR3 protein. The table records roughly 420,000 distinct CDR3 sequences, roughly 64% of them present only once. V shed 2 bases and J shed 2 bases, with 7 bases lying between them. Germline V gives CDR1 SNHLY, CDR2 FYNNEI. CDR3 length equals 13 residues. Concerning this clonotype itself: Its antigen is still unknown.

This TCR was recovered from a human donor in good health, serving as a control. V is TRBV2 and J is TRBJ2-7; D may be TRBD2 (5 bases). Sequences were obtained from sorted CD4+, CD8+, or CD8+CD57+ T cells (not recorded which) from PBMCs. The CDR3 spells CASSERGPYEQYF. The CDR3 region has the DNA TGTGCCAGCAGTGAACGGGGTCCCTACGAGCAGTACTTC.